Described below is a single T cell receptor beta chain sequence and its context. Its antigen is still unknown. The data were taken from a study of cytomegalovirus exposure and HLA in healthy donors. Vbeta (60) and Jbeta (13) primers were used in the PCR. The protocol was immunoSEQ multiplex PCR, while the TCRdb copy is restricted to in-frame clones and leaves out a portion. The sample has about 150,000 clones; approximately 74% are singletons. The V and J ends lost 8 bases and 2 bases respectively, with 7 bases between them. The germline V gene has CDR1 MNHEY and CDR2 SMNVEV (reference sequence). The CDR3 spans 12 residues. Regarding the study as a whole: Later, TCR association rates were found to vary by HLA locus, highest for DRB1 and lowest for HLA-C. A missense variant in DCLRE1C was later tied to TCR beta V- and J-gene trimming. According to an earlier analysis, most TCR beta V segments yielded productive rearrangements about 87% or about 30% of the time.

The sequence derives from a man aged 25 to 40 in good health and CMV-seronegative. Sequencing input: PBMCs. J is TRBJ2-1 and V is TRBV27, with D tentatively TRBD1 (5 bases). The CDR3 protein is CASAQAYNEQFF. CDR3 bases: TGTGCCAGCGCACAGGCCTACAATGAGCAGTTCTTC.